The rows below give T cell receptor beta chains drawn from one sample of a study of blood T cell repertoires in COVID-19. TCRdb's table, derived via immunoSEQ multiplex PCR, lists solely in-frame clones and lacks some. The table has hundreds of thousands of clones, roughly 80% seen once. Sequenced: PBMCs or T cells enriched from blood (not recorded which). The origin of the receptors is a woman aged 50 to 65 who had been exposed to COVID-19. Both conserved end residues are part of each CDR3. D genes are given only for firm matches. Rows may omit the clone size; those that give it use once, few, many or a size class.

TRBJ2-7	TRBV2	.	.	TGTGCCAGCAGTAGTGGGCAGGTCGACTACGAGCAGTACTTC	CASSSGQVDYEQYF
TRBJ1-2	TRBV6-5	.	TRBD1	TGTGCCAGCGGAGGGACAGGCCTGACTAACTATGGCTACACCTTC	CASGGTGLTNYGYTF
TRBJ1-1	TRBV19	few	TRBD1	TGTGCCAGTAGTACCTGGGACAGTGAAGCTTTCTTT	CASSTWDSEAFF
TRBJ1-1	TRBV5-1	once	.	TGCGCCAGCAGCTCTGACCCCCTCGGGGATGCGAAGGGCACTGAAGCTTTCTTT	CASSSDPLGDAKGTEAFF
TRBJ1-2	TRBV18	.	TRBD1	TGTGCCAGCTCAGCGGACCGGGACAGCCGGAATGGCTACACCTTC	CASSADRDSRNGYTF
TRBJ1-5	TRBV7-2	.	.	TGTGCCAGCAGCTTGACTGGAGGAAAGGCCAATCAGCCCCAGCATTTT	CASSLTGGKANQPQHF
TRBJ1-1	TRBV6-5	.	.	TGTGCCAGCATCCTCGGGTCGAACACTGAAGCTTTCTTT	CASILGSNTEAFF
TRBJ2-1	TRBV30	.	.	TGTGCCTGGCACTATAACAATGAGCAGTTCTTC	CAWHYNNEQFF
TRBJ2-7	TRBV11-2	once	.	TGTGCCAGCAGCCTTAACAGAGGCCCCAGGGCGCCCTACGAGCAGTACTTC	CASSLNRGPRAPYEQYF
TRBJ1-4	TRBV5-5	few	TRBD1	TGTGCCAGCAGCTCTCTGGCAGGGGGAGAAAAACTGTTTTTT	CASSSLAGGEKLFF
TRBJ1-3	TRBV6-1	.	.	TGTGCCAGCAGTGAATCGCGTTACTCTGGAAACACCATATATTTT	CASSESRYSGNTIYF
TRBJ2-2	TRBV9	.	TRBD1	TGTGCCAGCAGCCCCCGGGGACAGGGGTATTCCGGGGAGCTGTTTTTT	CASSPRGQGYSGELFF
TRBJ2-7	TRBV5-6	.	.	TGTGCCAGCAGCCCCAGGCGGACAGTTCGATACGAGCAGTACTTC	CASSPRRTVRYEQYF
TRBJ1-5	TRBV2	.	.	TGTGCCAGCGGGCGGACAGAGGACCAGCCCCAGCATTTT	CASGRTEDQPQHF
TRBJ1-1	TRBV2	once	.	TGTGCCAGCAGGCGACTGGATAACACTGAAGCTTTCTTT	CASRRLDNTEAFF
TRBJ1-6	TRBV12-3/TRBV12-4	.	.	TGTGCCAGCAGTTCCGGGAATAATTCACCCCTCCACTTT	CASSSGNNSPLHF
TRBJ2-1	TRBV6-4	.	TRBD2	TGTGCCAGCAGTGACTCGGTGGCGGGGGACTACAATGAGCAGTTCTTC	CASSDSVAGDYNEQFF
TRBJ1-6	TRBV7-3	.	TRBD1	TGTGCCAGCAGGCCTAGACAGGGTAGGTATAATTCACCCCTCCACTTT	CASRPRQGRYNSPLHF
TRBJ1-1	TRBV5-1	.	TRBD1	TGCGCCAGCACCCTGGGACAGGGGAACACTGAAGCTTTCTTT	CASTLGQGNTEAFF
TRBJ2-1	TRBV28	.	.	TGTGCCAGCACCAATTGGATGGGCCTCTCCGGCAATGAGCAGTTCTTC	CASTNWMGLSGNEQFF
TRBJ2-1	TRBV30	once	TRBD2	TGTGCCTGGAGCAGGGGCAGAGGGTGGCGGGGGGGTTCCTACAATGAGCAGTTCTTC	CAWSRGRGWRGGSYNEQFF
TRBJ1-1	TRBV3-1/TRBV3-2	.	TRBD1	TGTGCCAGCAGCGCACGGACAGGAGAAACTGAAGCTTTCTTT	CASSARTGETEAFF
TRBJ1-1	TRBV15	.	.	TGTGCCACCAGCAGGGGCGACGGGAGAAATGAAGCTTTCTTT	CATSRGDGRNEAFF
TRBJ1-5	TRBV5-8	.	TRBD1	TGTGCCAGCAGCTCTCGACAGGGCAATAGCAATCAGCCCCAGCATTTT	CASSSRQGNSNQPQHF
TRBJ1-1	TRBV12-3/TRBV12-4	.	.	TGTGCCAGCAGTTTGACGGGAACTGAAGCTTTCTTT	CASSLTGTEAFF
TRBJ2-1	TRBV7-9	.	TRBD2	TGTGCCAGCAGCTCGGGACTAGCGGGGGGTTACAATGAGCAGTTCTTC	CASSSGLAGGYNEQFF
TRBJ1-2	TRBV10-1	.	.	TGCGCCAGCAGTGAGTCGACTTCGGGGGGAAGGGTCGGCTACACCTTC	CASSESTSGGRVGYTF
TRBJ2-1	TRBV7-2	.	TRBD2	TGTGCCAGCAGATCCGGGACTAGCGGGGGGGCCTACAATGAGCAGTTCTTC	CASRSGTSGGAYNEQFF
TRBJ1-4	TRBV18	.	.	TGTGCCAGCTCACCGAGCAGGGGTAATGAAAAACTGTTTTTT	CASSPSRGNEKLFF
TRBJ2-5	TRBV9	.	TRBD2	TGTGCCAGCGCGGGGGGGAAAAAAGAGACCCAGTACTTC	CASAGGKKETQYF
TRBJ2-5	TRBV5-1	few	.	TGCGCCAGCAGCTTACAGGGAACGGAGACCCAGTACTTC	CASSLQGTETQYF
TRBJ1-2	TRBV2	few	TRBD1	TGTGCCAGCAGCGACGGACAGGGGGTGAATGGCTACACCTTC	CASSDGQGVNGYTF
TRBJ2-7	TRBV7-8	few	TRBD2	TGTGCCAGCAGCTCCGGACTAGCGGGATACGAGCAGTACTTC	CASSSGLAGYEQYF
TRBJ1-1	TRBV7-9	.	TRBD1	TGTGCCAGCCACCGTACAGGGGGCTTGAAGGGAGCTTTCTTT	CASHRTGGLKGAFF
TRBJ2-3	TRBV7-3	.	TRBD2	TGTGCCAGCAGCCGGGGCGGGGGAGCAGATACGCAGTATTTT	CASSRGGGADTQYF
TRBJ1-1	TRBV25-1	.	TRBD1	TGTGCCAGCAGTGATTCCGACAGGGGGAGGAACACTGAAGCTTTCTTT	CASSDSDRGRNTEAFF
TRBJ2-1	TRBV7-8	few	.	TGTGCCAGCAGCTTAAGTACAGGCTCCTACAATGAGCAGTTCTTC	CASSLSTGSYNEQFF
TRBJ1-2	TRBV18	few	.	TGTGCCAGCTCACCATACGACCAGCCAGGGGCCCTTCTCTTC	CASSPYDQPGALLF
TRBJ1-3	TRBV5-6	.	TRBD1	TGTGCCAGCAGCCCTCCGGGACAGAGATTCTCTGGAAACACCATATATTTT	CASSPPGQRFSGNTIYF
TRBJ2-1	TRBV5-1	.	.	TGCGCCAGCAGCCAGGGCCATCGAAAGGTGGATACAGGAGAGCAGTTCTTC	CASSQGHRKVDTGEQFF
TRBJ2-5	TRBV2	.	TRBD1	TGTGCCAGCAGCTTACAGGGGGCCCAAGAGACCCAGTACTTC	CASSLQGAQETQYF
TRBJ2-5	TRBV10-2	.	TRBD1	TGCGCCAGCAGCACGTTCTCAAGGGGGCTAGGGGAGACCCAGTACTTC	CASSTFSRGLGETQYF
TRBJ1-6	TRBV28	.	TRBD1	TGTGCCAGCAGGACAGGGGGCGATGGTTCACCCCTCCACTTT	CASRTGGDGSPLHF
TRBJ2-5	TRBV27	.	TRBD2	TGTGCCAGCAGCCCTAGCGGTGGATGGGAGACCCAGTACTTC	CASSPSGGWETQYF
TRBJ1-2	TRBV7-9	.	.	TGTGCCAGCAGCTCAACGGGAGGGGGAGGCTACACCTTC	CASSSTGGGGYTF